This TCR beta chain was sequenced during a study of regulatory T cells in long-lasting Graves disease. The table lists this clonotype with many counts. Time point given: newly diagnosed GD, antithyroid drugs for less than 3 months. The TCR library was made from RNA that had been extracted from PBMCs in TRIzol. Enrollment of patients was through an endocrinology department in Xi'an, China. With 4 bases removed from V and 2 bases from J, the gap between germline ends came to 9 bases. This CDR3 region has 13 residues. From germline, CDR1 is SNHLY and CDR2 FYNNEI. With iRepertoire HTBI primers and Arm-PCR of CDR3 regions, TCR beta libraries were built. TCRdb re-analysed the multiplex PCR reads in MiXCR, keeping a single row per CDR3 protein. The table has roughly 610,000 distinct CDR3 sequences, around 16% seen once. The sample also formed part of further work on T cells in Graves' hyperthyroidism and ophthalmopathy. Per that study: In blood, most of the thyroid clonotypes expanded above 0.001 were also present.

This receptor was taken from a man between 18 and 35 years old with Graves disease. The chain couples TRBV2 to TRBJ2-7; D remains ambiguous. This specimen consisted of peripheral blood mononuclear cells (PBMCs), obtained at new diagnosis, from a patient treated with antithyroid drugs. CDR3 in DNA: TGTGCCAGCAGTGGGGCAGAGACCTACGAGCAGTACTTC. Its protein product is CASSGAETYEQYF.